Listed here are 20 T cell receptor beta chains from one sample, sequenced in a study of T-cell memory formation after mild COVID-19. TCRdb reprocessed the 5' RACE reads with MiXCR, giving one entry per CDR3 protein. The sample yields roughly 89,000 distinct CDR3 sequences, approximately 16% seen once. The sample comprised PBMCs or a T cell subset sorted from them (not recorded which). Receptors were obtained from a man aged 18 to 30 who had mild COVID-19 (a few samples of this study predate the infection). Cell type and time point are not known.

The chain uses TRBV6-2 or TRBV6-3 and TRBJ2-7, with 8 bases aligning to TRBD1. The CDR3 consists of 14 residues. V lost 6 bases and J lost 0; bases outside the gene matches: 4. The germline gives CDR1 MNHEY, CDR2 SVGEGT. As DNA, the CDR3 is TGTGCCAGCAGACGACAGGGGTCCTCCTACGAGCAGTACGTC. Translating it yields CASRRQGSSYEQYV.

This clonotype came up a few times. J is TRBJ1-1 and V is TRBV6-5; no definite D call. The germline V gene encodes CDR1 MNHEY and CDR2 SVGAGI. V lost 6 bases and J 7 bases, leaving 9 bases between the germline ends. This CDR3 contains 11 residues. CDR3 sequence reads: CASSFGGEAFF. The CDR3 bases are TGTGCCAGCAGCTTCGGAGGTGAAGCTTTCTTT.

The CDR3 coding sequence is TGCGCCAGCAGCCAAGAAACTGAAGCTTTCTTT. Translated, it gives CASSQETEAFF. The chain has TRBV4-3 and TRBJ1-1, with D uncertain. V dropped 0 bases and J dropped 5 bases, with 1 base sitting between them. CDR1 is LGHNA and CDR2 is YSLEER in the germline V gene. This CDR3 spans 11 amino acids.

This clonotype occurred a few times. The chain joins TRBV5-1 to TRBJ2-7; TRBD1 aligns across 8 bases. Unmatched junction bases numbered 9, after V lost 5 bases and J lost 5 bases. The CDR3 is 14 amino acids. The germline V gene encodes CDR1 SGHRS and CDR2 YFSETQ. CDR3 residues: CASSPGQGADEQYF. The CDR3 DNA is TGCGCCAGCAGTCCCGGGCAGGGGGCCGACGAGCAGTACTTC.

This clonotype has only one observation. This sequence joins TRBV6-2 or TRBV6-3 and TRBJ2-4; 14 positions match TRBD2. Germline lookup yields CDR1 MNHEY and CDR2 SVGEGT. The length of the CDR3 is 19 residues. J lost 0 bases, V lost 2 bases, and 6 bases had no gene match. The CDR3 reads CASSYRGLAGGTAKNIQYF. The CDR3 nucleotides are TGTGCCAGCAGTTACCGAGGACTAGCGGGGGGCACAGCCAAAAACATTCAGTACTTC.

The V gene is TRBV5-4, the J gene TRBJ2-1, with 9 bases identical to TRBD2. The CDR3 spans 15 residues. CDR1 and CDR2 (germline): SGHNT, YYREEE (reference sequence). The V and J ends lost 1 base and 9 bases, in that order; junction bases with no gene match: 8. CDR3 in DNA: TGTGCCAGCAGCTTGTCGGCGGGGGGGCTGGGTGAGCAGTTCTTC. This sequence encodes CASSLSAGGLGEQFF.

The chain employs TRBV12-3 or TRBV12-4 and TRBJ1-3; D is uncertain. V was cut by 4 bases and J by 4 bases, with 5 bases left in between. The CDR3 totals 12 residues. Written as DNA, the CDR3 is TGTGCCAGCAGTTGGAGCGGAAACACCATATATTTT. It is translated as CASSWSGNTIYF.

The chain is built from TRBV27 and TRBJ2-1, with D tentatively TRBD2 (6 bases). Germline CDR1 and CDR2: MNHEY and SMNVEV (reference sequence). Trimming shortened V by 6 bases and J by 10 bases, and 16 bases separated the two germline ends. This CDR3 spans 13 amino acids. The CDR3 reads CASRSLGGWEQFF. The CDR3 DNA reads as TGTGCCAGCAGGTCCTTGGGGGGTTGGGAGCAGTTCTTC.

This clonotype came up a few times. J is TRBJ1-2 and V is TRBV7-2; TRBD1 matches 10 bases. The germline CDR1 and CDR2 sequences are SGHTA and FQGNSA. The CDR3 has 15 amino acids. V was pared by 5 bases and J by 5 bases, with 8 bases of the junction left unmatched. CDR3 in DNA: TGTGCCAGCAGCCACCGGGACAGGGGCCTTTATGGCTACACCTTC. It translates to CASSHRDRGLYGYTF.

This clonotype was seen a handful of times. J is TRBJ2-7 and V is TRBV18, with 7 bases aligning to TRBD2. The germline gives CDR1 KGHSH, CDR2 LQKENI. The V segment lost 3 bases and the J segment 4 bases; nucleotides outside the gene matches: 12. The CDR3 length is 16 residues. CDR3 protein: CASSPQGSGGSYEQYF. CDR3 DNA: TGTGCCAGCTCACCCCAAGGGTCGGGGGGTTCGTACGAGCAGTACTTC.

The chain carries TRBV19 and TRBJ2-1; D remains ambiguous. Looked up from germline, CDR1 is LNHDA and CDR2 is SQIVND (reference sequence). V lost 5 bases and J lost 10, with 18 bases in between. The CDR3 sequence is 14 residues long. The CDR3 loop reads CASSSERRGWEQFF. The CDR3 DNA follows: TGTGCCAGTAGTTCGGAGAGACGTGGATGGGAGCAGTTCTTC.

This chain connects TRBV7-3 to TRBJ1-2; the D is unclear. Trimming took 5 bases from V and 0 from J, leaving 13 bases between them. The CDR3 length is 15 residues. Germline V lookup: CDR1 SGHTA, CDR2 FQGTGA. CDR3 region: CASSPSGDANYGYTF. CDR3 bases: TGTGCCAGCAGCCCAAGCGGGGATGCTAACTATGGCTACACCTTC. Full variable domain (outside the CDR3, taken from reference TRBV7-3 and TRBJ1-2): GAGVSQTPSNKVTEKGKYVELRCDPISGHTALYWYRQSLGQGPEFLIYFQGTGAADDSGLPNDRFFAVRPEGSVSTLKIQRTERGDSAVYLCASSPSGDANYGYTFGSGTRLTVV.

This chain connects TRBV12-5 to TRBJ2-1; perhaps TRBD1 as D (5 bases). The germline V gene has CDR1 LGHNT and CDR2 FRNRAP. The CDR3 sequence is 15 residues long. The ends were cut back, 7 bases at V and 0 bases at J, with 13 bases in the middle. CDR3 sequence: CASVSDTSSYNEQFF. The CDR3 nucleotides read TGTGCTAGTGTCTCGGACACGAGCTCCTACAATGAGCAGTTCTTC. The whole variable domain, remainder taken from reference TRBV12-5 and TRBJ2-1, is DARVTQTPRHKVTEMGQEVTMRCQPILGHNTVFWYRQTMMQGLELLAYFRNRAPLDDSGMPKDRFSAEMPDATLATLKIQPSEPRDSAVYFCASVSDTSSYNEQFFGPGTRLTVL.

The count of this clonotype is one. V usage is TRBV4-1 and J usage is TRBJ1-3; the match to TRBD1 covers 8 bases. Germline values: CDR1 MGHRA, CDR2 YSYEKL. This CDR3 region has 14 residues. V gave up 4 bases and J gave up 8 bases; unmatched junction bases: 7. As DNA, the CDR3 is TGCGCCAGCAGCCCTCGGACAGGGAGGGACACCATATATTTT. As protein: CASSPRTGRDTIYF.

This clonotype was seen only a few times. The gene calls are TRBV5-1 and TRBJ1-1, with a tentative D call TRBD1 (6 bases). CDR1 and CDR2 from the germline V gene are SGHRS and YFSETQ. This CDR3 region has 14 residues. V was shortened by 4 bases and J by 1 base, with 11 bases between the two germline ends. CDR3 coding DNA: TGCGCCAGCAGCATTCGGGGACAGAACACTGAAGCTTTCTTT. Amino acids: CASSIRGQNTEAFF.

This clonotype turned up a few times. V is TRBV6-1 and J is TRBJ1-5, with a possible D match to TRBD1 (5 bases). Trimming cost V 3 bases and J 3 bases, with 9 bases left between them. CDR1 is MNHNS and CDR2 is SASEGT in the germline V gene. CDR3 size: 14 residues. The DNA of the CDR3 is TGTGCCAGCAGTGAGCAGGGCCTCAATCAGCCCCAGCATTTT. Translated: CASSEQGLNQPQHF.

This clonotype was counted between two and nine times. This chain links TRBV2 with TRBJ2-7, with a possible D match to TRBD1 (5 bases). This CDR3 spans 15 amino acids. Trimming left V 6 bases short and J 4 bases short, with 19 bases between. The germline V gene encodes CDR1 SNHLY and CDR2 FYNNEI. Here the CDR3 DNA reads TGTGCCAGCAGAGCACAGGTATCTGCCCGTTACGAGCAGTACTTC. Its protein product is CASRAQVSARYEQYF.

The chain recombines TRBV11-2 with TRBJ2-1; unclear D gene. The CDR3 runs 16 residues. Per the germline V gene, CDR1 is SGHAT and CDR2 is FQNNGV. With 1 base removed from V and 2 bases from J, the gap between germline ends came to 12 bases. CDR3 region: CASSLAPAPAYNEQFF. Written as DNA, the CDR3 is TGTGCCAGCAGCTTAGCTCCGGCCCCCGCCTACAATGAGCAGTTCTTC.

This clonotype was recorded many times. The chain is built from TRBV3-1 and TRBJ1-3; D is unclear. CDR3 length equals 16 residues. Trimming cost V 5 bases and J 2 bases, with 16 bases left between them. Germline-derived CDR1 and CDR2 are LGHDT and YNNKEL (reference sequence). The CDR3 DNA reads as TGTGCCAGCAGCGCAGAAATAGGGTTTACTGGAAACACCATATATTTT. Translating gives CASSAEIGFTGNTIYF.

The rearrangement links TRBV19 to TRBJ1-4, with D hard to call. The CDR3 is 11 residues long. V gave up 5 bases and J gave up 13 bases, with 11 bases separating them. In germline, CDR1 is LNHDA, CDR2 SQIVND (reference sequence). This chain's CDR3 is CASSASPGLFF. In nucleotides, the CDR3 is TGTGCCAGTAGTGCTTCTCCGGGACTGTTTTTT.